The sequence of this TCR beta chain was determined in a study of blood T cells in healthy people across ages. For every donor, a draw yielded about 10 milliliters of peripheral blood. With regard to this clonotype: Antigen: not known.

This CDR3 is 14 amino acids long. Between the trimmed V and J ends, which lost 0 bases and 2 bases, there was a span of 6 bases. The germline V gene encodes CDR1 LGHNA and CDR2 YNFKEQ. With a J-beta primer mix and a sample-barcoded 5' primer, a second PCR ran about 7 to 11 cycles. Researchers report that each sample yielded at least 2.5 million CDR3-containing paired-end reads. TCRdb itself ran the 5' RACE reads through MiXCR, one entry per CDR3 protein. The table includes 650,000 to 1,000,000 distinct CDR3 sequences, about half detected once. Findings and limits, study-wide: It was held that diversity estimates obtained from one million T cells represented underestimates. The long-lived group displayed more naive CD4+ cells, plus higher diversity, than the aged donors did.

The chain links TRBV4-2 to TRBJ2-3; no reliable D call. The sequencing sample was made of blood. This receptor was taken from a man older than 75 in good health. The CDR3 here is CASSQERLTDTQYF. The CDR3 DNA reads TGTGCCAGCAGCCAAGAACGGCTCACAGATACGCAGTATTTT.